The clone carrying this TCR beta chain has more than one count but fewer than ten. Methods used by the authors: Amplification with reference gene primers provided the estimates of nucleated cell counts. Generated by immunoSEQ multiplex PCR, the TCRdb table keeps only in-frame clones and is missing some. The V and J calls and clone size come from that table; D and trimming were worked out from the DNA. The sample records approximately 170,000 clones, approximately 87% being singletons. This sample was taken from a study of blood T cell repertoires in COVID-19. Study details: Samples came from the United States, Italy and Spain, spanning acute and convalescent COVID-19. The cDNA or gDNA used as material had been derived from T cells, B-cell-depleted T cells, or PBMCs.

CDR1 and CDR2 (germline): SGHTA, FQGNSA. The CDR3 sequence is 14 residues long. With V trimmed by 2 bases and J by 6 bases, 5 bases remained unmatched. The sequence came from a woman aged 70 to 79 with acute or convalescent COVID-19. Sequences were obtained from peripheral blood. The chain employs TRBV7-2 and TRBJ2-7; 9 positions match TRBD1. The CDR3 loop is CASSLSRTGAEQYF. CDR3 nucleotide sequence: TGTGCCAGCAGCTTATCCCGGACAGGGGCCGAGCAGTACTTC.